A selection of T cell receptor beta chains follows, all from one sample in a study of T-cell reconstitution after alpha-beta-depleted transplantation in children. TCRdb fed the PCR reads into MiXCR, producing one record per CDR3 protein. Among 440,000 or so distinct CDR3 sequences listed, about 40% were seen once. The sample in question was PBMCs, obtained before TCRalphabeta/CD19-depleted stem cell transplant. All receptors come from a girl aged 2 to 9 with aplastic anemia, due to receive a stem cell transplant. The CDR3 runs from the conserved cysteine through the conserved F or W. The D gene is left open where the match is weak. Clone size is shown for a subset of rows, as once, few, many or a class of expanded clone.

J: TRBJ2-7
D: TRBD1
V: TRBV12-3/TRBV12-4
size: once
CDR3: CASGSRGLLAYEQYF
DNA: TGTGCCAGCGGCTCGAGGGGGCTATTGGCCTACGAGCAGTACTTC

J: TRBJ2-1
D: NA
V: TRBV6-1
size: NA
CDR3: CASSPGGGSINEQFF
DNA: TGTGCCAGCAGCCCCGGGGGCGGGAGCATAAATGAGCAGTTCTTC

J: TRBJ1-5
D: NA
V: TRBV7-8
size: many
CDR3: CASSPTSQPQHF
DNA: TGTGCCAGCAGCCCGACGTCTCAGCCCCAGCATTTT

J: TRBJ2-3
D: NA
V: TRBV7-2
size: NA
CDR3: CASSLVRRPSTDTQYF
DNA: TGTGCCAGCAGCTTAGTCCGGAGACCTAGCACAGATACGCAGTATTTT

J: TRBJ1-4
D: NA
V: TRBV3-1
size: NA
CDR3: CASSLRATTNEKLFF
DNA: TGTGCCAGCAGCTTACGGGCTACAACTAATGAAAAACTGTTTTTT

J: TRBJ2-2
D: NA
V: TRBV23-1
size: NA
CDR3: CASSQGRTNTGELFF
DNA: TGCGCCAGCAGTCAAGGCAGGACGAACACCGGGGAGCTGTTTTTT

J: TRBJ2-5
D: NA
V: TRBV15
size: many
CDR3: CATSRDRRGETQYF
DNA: TGTGCCACCAGCAGAGATCGCAGGGGTGAGACCCAGTACTTC

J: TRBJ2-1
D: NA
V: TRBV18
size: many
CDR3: CASSQDPGYNEQFF
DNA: TGTGCCAGCTCACAGGACCCCGGGTACAATGAGCAGTTCTTC

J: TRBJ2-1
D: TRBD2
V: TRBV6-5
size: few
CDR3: CASSYGLAGGNEQFF
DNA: TGTGCCAGCAGTTACGGGCTAGCGGGCGGGAATGAGCAGTTCTTC

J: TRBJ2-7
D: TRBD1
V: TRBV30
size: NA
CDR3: CAWSPLWGQGVNEQYF
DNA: TGTGCCTGGAGTCCCCTCTGGGGACAGGGGGTCAACGAGCAGTACTTC

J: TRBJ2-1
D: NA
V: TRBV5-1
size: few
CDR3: CASSLATGVYNEQFF
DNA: TGCGCCAGCAGCTTGGCCACAGGAGTTTACAATGAGCAGTTCTTC

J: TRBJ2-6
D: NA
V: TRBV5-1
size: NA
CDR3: CASSPVMRTAKGANVLTF
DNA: TGCGCCAGCAGCCCGGTAATGAGGACTGCGAAAGGGGCCAACGTCCTGACTTTC

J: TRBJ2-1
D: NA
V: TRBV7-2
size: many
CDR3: CASSFQRYNEQFF
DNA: TGTGCCAGCAGCTTCCAACGTTACAATGAGCAGTTCTTC

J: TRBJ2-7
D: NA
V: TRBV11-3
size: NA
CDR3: CASSLDQDAQGSF
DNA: TGTGCCAGCAGCTTAGACCAGGACGCTCAGGGAAGCTTC

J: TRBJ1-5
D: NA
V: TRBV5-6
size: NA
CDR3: CASSGWVSNQPQHF
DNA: TGTGCCAGCAGCGGGTGGGTAAGCAATCAGCCCCAGCATTTT

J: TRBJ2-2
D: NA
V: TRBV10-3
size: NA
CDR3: CATSRGGMNTGELFF
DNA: TGTGCCACATCACGGGGCGGGATGAACACCGGGGAGCTGTTTTTT

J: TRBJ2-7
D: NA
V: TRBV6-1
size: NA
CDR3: CASRKGQRGHEQYF
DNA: TGTGCCAGCCGAAAAGGACAGCGAGGGCACGAGCAGTACTTC

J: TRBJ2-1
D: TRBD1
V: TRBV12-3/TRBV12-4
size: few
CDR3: CASSLARGRNEQFF
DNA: TGTGCCAGCAGTTTAGCGAGGGGGCGCAATGAGCAGTTCTTC

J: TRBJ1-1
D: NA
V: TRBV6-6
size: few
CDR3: CASSGRRTEAFF
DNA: TGTGCCAGCAGTGGCCGGAGGACTGAAGCTTTCTTT

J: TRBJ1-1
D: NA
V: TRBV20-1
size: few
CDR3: CSALDRNTEAFF
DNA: TGCAGTGCCCTCGACAGGAACACTGAAGCTTTCTTT

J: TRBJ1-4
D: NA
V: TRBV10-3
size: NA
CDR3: CAISESPHRVGTEKLFF
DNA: TGTGCCATCAGTGAGTCCCCCCACAGGGTGGGGACTGAAAAACTGTTTTTT

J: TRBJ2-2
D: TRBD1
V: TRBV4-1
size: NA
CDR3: CASSQIQGASGELFF
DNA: TGCGCCAGCAGCCAAATACAGGGGGCAAGCGGGGAGCTGTTTTTT

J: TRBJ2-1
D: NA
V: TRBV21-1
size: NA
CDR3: CAPGDAEQFF
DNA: TGTGCCCCCGGGGACGCTGAGCAGTTCTTC

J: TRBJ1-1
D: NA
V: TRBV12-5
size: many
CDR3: CASGPGFTEAFF
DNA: TGTGCTAGTGGCCCTGGGTTCACTGAAGCTTTCTTT

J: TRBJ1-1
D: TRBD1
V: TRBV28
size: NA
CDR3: CASSLGTGGGGTEAFF
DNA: TGTGCCAGCAGTTTAGGGACAGGGGGAGGGGGCACTGAAGCTTTCTTT

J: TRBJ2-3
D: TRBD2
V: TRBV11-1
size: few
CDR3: CASSLRREGHMDTQYF
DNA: TGTGCCAGCAGCTTAAGGCGGGAGGGCCATATGGATACGCAGTATTTT

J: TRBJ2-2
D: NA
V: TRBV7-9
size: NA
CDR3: CASSADKRLFF
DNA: TGTGCCAGCAGCGCGGACAAAAGGCTGTTTTTT

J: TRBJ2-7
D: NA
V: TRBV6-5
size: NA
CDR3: CASSYSAGSYYEQYF
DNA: TGTGCCAGCAGTTACTCGGCAGGGTCATACTACGAGCAGTACTTC

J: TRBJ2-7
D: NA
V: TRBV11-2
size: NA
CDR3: CASSGTGSEQYF
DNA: TGTGCCAGCAGCGGAACAGGGAGCGAGCAGTACTTC

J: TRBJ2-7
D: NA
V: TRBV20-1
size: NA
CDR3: CSSSRVYEQYF
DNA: TGCAGTTCTTCCAGGGTCTACGAGCAGTACTTC

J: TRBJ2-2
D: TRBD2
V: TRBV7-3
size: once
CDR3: CASSLTGTSGSRELFF
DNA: TGTGCCAGCAGCTTAACCGGGACTAGCGGGAGCCGGGAGCTGTTTTTT

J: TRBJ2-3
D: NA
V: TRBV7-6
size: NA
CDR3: CASSSQGPTQYF
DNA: TGTGCCAGCAGCTCACAAGGGCCCACGCAGTATTTT

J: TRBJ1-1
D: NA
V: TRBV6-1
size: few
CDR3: CASRITTGAAEAFF
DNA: TGTGCCAGCCGAATTACAACGGGGGCGGCTGAAGCTTTCTTT